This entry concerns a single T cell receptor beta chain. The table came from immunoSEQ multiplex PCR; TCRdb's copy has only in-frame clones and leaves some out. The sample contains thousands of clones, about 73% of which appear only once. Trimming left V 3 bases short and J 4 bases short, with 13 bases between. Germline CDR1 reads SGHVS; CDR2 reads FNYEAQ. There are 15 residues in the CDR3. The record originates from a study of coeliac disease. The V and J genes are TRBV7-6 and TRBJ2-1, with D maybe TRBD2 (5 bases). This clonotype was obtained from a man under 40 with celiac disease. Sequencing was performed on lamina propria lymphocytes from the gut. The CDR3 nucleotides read TGTGCCAGCAGCTTTGCTGTGGGAGTATACAATGAGCAGTTCTTC. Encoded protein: CASSFAVGVYNEQFF. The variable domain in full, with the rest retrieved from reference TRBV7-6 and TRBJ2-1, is GAGVSQSPRYKVTKRGQDVALRCDPISGHVSLYWYRQALGQGPEFLTYFNYEAQQDKSGLPNDRFSAERPEGSISTLTIQRTEQRDSAMYRCASSFAVGVYNEQFFGPGTRLTVL.